This is a list of T cell receptor beta chains from one sample in a study of shared clonotypes between healthy human individuals. Measured with immunoSEQ multiplex PCR; TCRdb has only the in-frame clones, and not every one. The table includes about 680,000 clones, about 92% detected once. Sequences were obtained from naive CD8+ T cells sorted from blood. These receptors came from a man aged 25-40 years in good health. Both conserved end residues are part of each CDR3. A D gene is named only where the DNA matches it firmly. The size of a clone is reported for some rows only, either as once, few or many, or as a class for expanded clones.

cdr3_length,j_call,v_call,clone_size,d_call,cdr3_aa,cdr3_nt
16,TRBJ2-3,TRBV7-8,-,TRBD2,CASSLGLAGSYRAQYF,TGTGCCAGCAGCTTAGGACTAGCGGGAAGTTATAGGGCGCAGTATTTT
12,TRBJ2-7,TRBV7-9,-,-,CASSLGVYEQYF,TGTGCCAGCAGCTTAGGTGTCTACGAGCAGTACTTC
14,TRBJ2-3,TRBV7-8,-,-,CASSSEISTDTQYF,TGTGCCAGCAGCTCGGAGATCTCCACAGATACGCAGTATTTT
14,TRBJ2-1,TRBV7-9,-,TRBD2,CASSTGLVAHEQFF,TGTGCCAGCAGCACTGGACTAGTTGCTCATGAGCAGTTCTTC
15,TRBJ2-7,TRBV4-1,-,TRBD1,CASSNGRGRGYEQYF,TGCGCCAGCAGCAACGGTAGGGGGCGAGGCTACGAGCAGTACTTC
15,TRBJ2-1,TRBV7-9,-,TRBD2,CASSPTSGTYNEQFF,TGTGCCAGCAGCCCGACTAGCGGGACTTACAATGAGCAGTTCTTC
17,TRBJ1-3,TRBV4-2,-,-,CASSQGTQGQIGNTIYF,TGTGCCAGCAGCCAAGGAACGCAGGGTCAAATTGGAAACACCATATATTTT
13,TRBJ1-1,TRBV14,-,-,CASSQDMAFRPFF,TGTGCCAGCAGCCAAGATATGGCCTTCCGTCCTTTCTTT
16,TRBJ2-7,TRBV5-8,-,-,CASSLAWQGETYEQYF,TGTGCCAGCAGCTTGGCTTGGCAGGGAGAAACCTACGAGCAGTACTTC
16,TRBJ1-5,TRBV19,few,TRBD1,CASSSGTGVSNQPQHF,TGTGCCAGTAGTTCCGGGACAGGGGTTAGCAATCAGCCCCAGCATTTT
17,TRBJ1-1,TRBV11-3,-,TRBD1,CASSLVSPTGLDTEAFF,TGTGCCAGCAGCTTAGTATCCCCGACAGGGTTGGACACTGAAGCTTTCTTT
13,TRBJ2-3,TRBV29-1,once,TRBD1,CSVRTGVEDTQYF,TGCAGCGTTAGGACAGGGGTTGAAGATACGCAGTATTTT
15,TRBJ1-1,TRBV5-4,-,-,CASSLDGSGNTEAFF,TGTGCCAGCAGCCTAGATGGGAGTGGGAACACTGAAGCTTTCTTT
14,TRBJ2-7,TRBV11-2,-,TRBD1,CASTSMQGAYEQYF,TGTGCCAGCACCTCGATGCAGGGGGCCTACGAGCAGTACTTC
16,TRBJ1-2,TRBV4-1,once,-,CASSLGRTEHYGGYTF,TGCGCCAGCAGCCTTGGCCGGACGGAGCACTATGGTGGCTACACCTTC
18,TRBJ2-3,TRBV7-3,-,TRBD2,CASSLTGLAGGYTDTQYF,TGTGCCAGCAGCTTAACGGGACTAGCGGGAGGGTACACAGATACGCAGTATTTT
16,TRBJ2-3,TRBV14,-,TRBD2,CASSHRLAGRTDTQYF,TGTGCCAGCAGCCACCGACTAGCGGGACGCACAGATACGCAGTATTTT
15,TRBJ2-1,TRBV6-5,once,TRBD1,CASSYYGTGGNEQFF,TGTGCCAGCAGTTATTACGGGACAGGGGGCAATGAGCAGTTCTTC
13,TRBJ2-5,TRBV9,-,TRBD1,CASSVSGGETQYF,TGTGCCAGCAGCGTTTCAGGGGGAGAGACCCAGTACTTC
18,TRBJ1-4,TRBV27,-,TRBD1,CASSQRTGVRATNEKLFF,TGTGCCAGCAGTCAAAGGACAGGGGTGAGAGCAACTAATGAAAAACTGTTTTTT
13,TRBJ2-7,TRBV19,once,-,CASSIATLYEQYF,TGTGCCAGTAGTATAGCGACCTTATACGAGCAGTACTTC
19,TRBJ2-5,TRBV5-4,-,TRBD2,CASRRWGIGLAGGGETQYF,TGTGCCAGCCGAAGATGGGGCATCGGGCTAGCGGGAGGAGGAGAGACCCAGTACTTC
13,TRBJ1-5,TRBV25-1,-,-,CASSEYWGQPQHF,TGTGCCAGCAGCGAATATTGGGGTCAGCCCCAGCATTTT
16,TRBJ2-1,TRBV7-9,-,-,CASSLVAGSSYNEQFF,TGTGCCAGCAGCTTAGTGGCAGGGAGCTCCTACAATGAGCAGTTCTTC